The source of this T cell receptor (beta chain) is a study of T cells after yellow fever vaccination. About the study: Any fraction with a low cell number was prepared using SMART-Seq v4 Ultra Low Input.

In TCRdb, the 5' RACE reads were re-called with MiXCR into one record per CDR3 protein. The sample includes a few hundred thousand distinct CDR3 sequences, over 15% of them seen just once. The CDR3 has 17 residues. Trimming stripped 4 bases from V and 2 bases from J, with 18 bases between. The sequenced sample was PBMCs, obtained 15 days after the yellow fever booster vaccination. The genes are TRBV12-3 or TRBV12-4 and TRBJ2-1; D is tentatively TRBD1 or TRBD2 (5 bases each). The source of this sequence is a man aged 25-45 years who received the YFV17D yellow fever vaccine. CDR3 sequence reads: CASSSNPGTSTYNEQFF. The CDR3 DNA reads as TGTGCCAGCAGTTCAAATCCCGGGACCTCTACCTACAATGAGCAGTTCTTC.